This paragraph reports one T cell receptor (beta chain). TCRdb recomputed calls from the RT-PCR reads with MiXCR, one row per CDR3 protein. This repertoire shows 500,000 or so distinct CDR3 sequences, 11% found once; its top ten account for about an eighth. The sample originates from a study of response to subunit inactivated influenza vaccine. Sequences were derived from PBMCs from blood, sampled roughly 6 weeks after vaccination. The origin of this receptor is a man aged 45-60 years who received an inactivated influenza vaccine.

The CDR3 DNA sequence: TGTGCCAGCAGCCTTAGCGGGACGCAGGCCGGAGGCTACACCTTC. The encoded protein is CASSLSGTQAGGYTF. This chain uses TRBV7-2 with TRBJ1-2; possibly TRBD1 for D (5 bases). Trimming pared 5 bases from V and 8 bases from J, leaving 21 bases between. The CDR3 runs to 15 residues. CDR1 and CDR2 from the germline V gene are SGHTA and FQGNSA.